This T cell receptor beta chain was recorded in a study of T-cell memory formation after mild COVID-19. The germline V gene has CDR1 SGHTA and CDR2 FQGNSA. The CDR3 has 14 residues. The J segment lost 5 bases and the V segment lost 4 bases, leaving 1 base of the junction unmatched. TCRdb ran MiXCR on the 5' RACE reads and lists one entry per CDR3 protein. This sample has 250,000 to 300,000 distinct CDR3 sequences; around 15% occur once, and the top ten carry about a fifth. This sequence was found in a man aged 18 to 35 who had mild COVID-19 (a few samples of this study predate the infection). Cell type and time point are not known. Sequencing used PBMCs or a T cell subset sorted from them (not recorded which). The chain is built from TRBV7-2 and TRBJ1-4, with TRBD1 identical over 10 bases. The CDR3 DNA follows: TGTGCCAGCAGCTGGGACAGGGGAAATGAAAAACTGTTTTTT. Translation gives CASSWDRGNEKLFF.